This T cell receptor (beta chain) was found in a study of blood T cell repertoires in COVID-19. For the study at large: The United States, Italy and Spain were the sources of the acute and convalescent COVID-19 samples. Sample material is recorded as cDNA or gDNA derived from T cells, B-cell-depleted T cells, or PBMCs.

In the source study's methods: Amplification of reference gene primers was used by the study to estimate nucleated cell counts. The table came from immunoSEQ multiplex PCR; TCRdb's copy has only in-frame clones and leaves some out. The D gene and trimming were derived from the DNA, and the V and J assignments and clone size from that table. This table has about 90,000 clones, about four fifths appearing once. The CDR3 has 15 amino acids. Germline V gives CDR1 SGHDT, CDR2 YYEEEE. The junction had 3 bases not matched to a gene; V was cut back by 0 bases and J by 4 bases. The source of this sequence is a man aged 60 to 69 with acute or convalescent COVID-19. Sequenced: peripheral blood. The V gene is TRBV5-6, the J gene TRBJ1-5, with 8 bases aligning to TRBD1. The CDR3 DNA is TGTGCCAGCAGCTTGGGGACAGGGAGAAATCAGCCCCAGCATTTT. It specifies CASSLGTGRNQPQHF.